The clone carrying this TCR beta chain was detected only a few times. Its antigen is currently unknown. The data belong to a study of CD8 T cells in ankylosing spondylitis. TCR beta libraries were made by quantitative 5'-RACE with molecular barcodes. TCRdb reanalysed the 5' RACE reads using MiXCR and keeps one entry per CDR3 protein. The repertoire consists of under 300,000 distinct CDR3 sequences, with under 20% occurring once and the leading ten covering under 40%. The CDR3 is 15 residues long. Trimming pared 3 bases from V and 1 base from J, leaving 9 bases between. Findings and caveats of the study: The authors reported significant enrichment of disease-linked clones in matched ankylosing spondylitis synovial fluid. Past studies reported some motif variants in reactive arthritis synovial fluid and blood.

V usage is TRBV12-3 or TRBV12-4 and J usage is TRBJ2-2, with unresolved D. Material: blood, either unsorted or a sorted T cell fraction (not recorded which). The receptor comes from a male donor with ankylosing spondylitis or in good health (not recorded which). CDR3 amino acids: CASSLNSRNTGELFF. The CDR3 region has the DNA TGTGCCAGCAGTTTGAACTCCAGGAACACCGGGGAGCTGTTTTTT.